This entry features one TCR beta chain sequence. The data derive from a study of blood T cell repertoires in COVID-19. The overall study: Samples representing acute and convalescent COVID-19 were sourced from the United States, Italy and Spain. The analysed material was cDNA or gDNA that came from T cells, B-cell-depleted T cells, or PBMCs.

Authors' processing steps: Reference gene primer amplification gave estimated nucleated cell counts. Some clones are missing from TCRdb's copy, which holds only in-frame ones; the method was immunoSEQ multiplex PCR. The V and J calls and clone size are taken from that table; D and trimming were inferred from the DNA. The table has under 40,000 clones, roughly nine tenths seen once. V lost 6 bases, J lost 0 bases, and 9 bases stayed unmatched. Germline V gene data show CDR1 as SGHDN and CDR2 as FVKESK. The CDR3 length is 17 residues. The receptor's source is a man between 60 and 75 years old with active or convalescent COVID-19. Sequenced sample: peripheral blood. The J gene is TRBJ2-7, the V gene TRBV14, with 12 bases matching TRBD1. CDR3 sequence: CASSHLPGQGASYEQYF. The CDR3 DNA sequence: TGTGCCAGCAGTCATTTACCGGGACAGGGGGCCTCCTACGAGCAGTACTTC.